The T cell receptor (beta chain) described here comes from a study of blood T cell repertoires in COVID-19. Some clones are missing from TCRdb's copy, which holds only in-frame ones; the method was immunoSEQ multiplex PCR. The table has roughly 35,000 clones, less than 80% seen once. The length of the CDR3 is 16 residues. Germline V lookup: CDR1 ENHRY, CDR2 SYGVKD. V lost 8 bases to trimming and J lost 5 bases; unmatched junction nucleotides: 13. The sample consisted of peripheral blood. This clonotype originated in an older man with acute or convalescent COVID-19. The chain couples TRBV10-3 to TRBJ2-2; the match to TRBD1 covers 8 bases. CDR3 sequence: CAIAGGASGETGELFF. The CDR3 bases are TGTGCCATCGCAGGGGGCGCTTCGGGGGAGACCGGGGAGCTGTTTTTT.